In its sample, the clone carrying this T cell receptor (beta chain) was seen many times. Its antigen is still unknown. The entry originates in a study of early T cells in non-severe SARS-CoV-2 infection. About the study: Sequencing of bulk RNA from unsorted whole blood was done, without chain pairing. Points from the study as a whole: Anti-spike CD8 responses were favored by VDJdb matching, which missed private and CD4 specificities.

Molecules of cDNA were individually given unique molecular identifiers that were attached to them. TCRdb re-called the 5' RACE reads through MiXCR, storing one row per CDR3 protein. The table includes 50,000 to 85,000 distinct CDR3 sequences, roughly 10% detected once. The CDR3 extends over 14 amino acids. Trimming took 1 base from V and 3 from J, leaving 9 bases between them. Germline V CDR1 and CDR2: LGHDT, YNNKEL (reference sequence). The chain has TRBV3-1 and TRBJ1-1, with D possibly matching TRBD1 (5 bases). The sequence was obtained from an adult who was a healthcare worker with PCR-confirmed SARS-CoV-2 infection or an uninfected control (not recorded which). Sequenced input: whole blood. CDR3 nucleotide sequence: TGTGCCAGCAGCCAAGTTAGCAGGGACACTGAAGCTTTCTTT. Encoded protein: CASSQVSRDTEAFF.